This entry features one T cell receptor (beta chain) sequence. What it recognizes is unknown. Some clones are missing from TCRdb's copy, which holds only in-frame ones; the method was immunoSEQ multiplex PCR. The sample holds roughly 11,000 clones, more than 70% seen once. With V trimmed by 3 bases and J by 4 bases, 8 bases remained unmatched. There are 15 residues in the CDR3. Germline-derived CDR1 and CDR2 are LNHDA and SQIVND (reference sequence). These data originate in a study of PD-1 blockade in classical Hodgkin lymphoma. Study-wide background: Nivolumab 3 mg/kg was given intravenously every 2 weeks.

Study findings and constraints: As was reported, newly diagnosed patients showed lower baseline TCR diversity than healthy donors did. Underlying causes for the observed repertoire differences were not defined, possibly disease activity or prior therapy.

Each patient's relapse followed autologous stem cell transplantation, and brentuximab vedotin exposure varied. Magnetic depletion of non-target cells from thawed PBMCs yielded purified CD8+ T cells. Best responses included complete response and partial response; otherwise, the best response was progressive disease. Sequenced here: CD8+ T cells from blood, sampled at baseline. The chain combines TRBV19 with TRBJ2-7; the match to TRBD1 covers 8 bases. The receptor was isolated from a human donor with classical Hodgkin lymphoma. The DNA for the CDR3 is TGTGCCAGTAGTATTTGGGGGACAGGAAGATACGAGCAGTACTTC. Translation gives CASSIWGTGRYEQYF.